This record covers a single T cell receptor beta chain. Its antigen is undetermined. The assay was immunoSEQ multiplex PCR, and TCRdb's table has in-frame clones only and misses some. The repertoire holds roughly 40,000 clones, about 89% seen once, with roughly 9% in the top ten. Relapse after autologous stem cell transplantation occurred in every patient, and brentuximab vedotin exposure varied. The source of the sample is a study of PD-1 blockade in classical Hodgkin lymphoma. Study results and limitations: In newly diagnosed patients, baseline TCR diversity was reportedly below that of healthy donors.

Specimen: peripheral blood mononuclear cells (PBMCs), collected at baseline. The sequence came from a human donor with classical Hodgkin lymphoma.

CDR3 sequence reads: CASGLDSGETQYF. CDR3 DNA: TGTGCTAGTGGTTTGGACAGTGGAGAGACCCAGTACTTC. The chain combines TRBV12-5 with TRBJ2-5, with D unresolved. Germline V gene sequence: CDR1 LGHNT, CDR2 FRNRAP. This CDR3 spans 13 amino acids. V was clipped by 1 base and J by 4 bases, with 7 bases between them.